The next 2 T cell receptor beta chains were all read from a single sample in a study of CD8 T cells in Susac syndrome. Random hexamers served to reverse transcribe about 0.5 to 1 ug RNA. TCRdb called the immunoSEQ multiplex PCR reads again in MiXCR, with one record for every CDR3 protein. The sample comprises under 550,000 distinct CDR3 sequences, 85% to 90% of which are singletons, and roughly 0.1% rests with the top ten. Sequencing used CD8+ T cells from PBMCs. Receptors were obtained from a human donor with multiple sclerosis.

This rearrangement joins TRBV4-1 to TRBJ2-7; 7 positions match TRBD1. Per the germline V gene, CDR1 is MGHRA and CDR2 is YSYEKL. With 3 bases clipped from V and 1 base from J, the junction kept 15 bases outside the gene matches. This CDR3 has 18 residues. The CDR3 reads CASSQYSNPTGFSYEQYF. The CDR3 coding sequence is TGCGCCAGCAGCCAGTATTCGAACCCGACAGGGTTTTCCTACGAGCAGTACTTC.

The chain uses TRBV30 and TRBJ1-3; tentative D call: TRBD1 (5 bases). This CDR3 contains 15 residues. From germline, CDR1 is GTSNPN and CDR2 SVGIG (reference sequence). Deletions cut 1 base from V and 1 base from J, with 11 bases between. CDR3 loop: CAWSEGVGSGNTIYF. In DNA form, the CDR3 reads TGTGCCTGGAGTGAAGGGGTTGGGTCTGGAAACACCATATATTTT.